The T cell receptor (beta chain) under discussion was sequenced for a study of blood T cell repertoires in COVID-19. Study overall: The study drew acute and convalescent COVID-19 samples from the United States, Italy and Spain. T cells, B-cell-depleted T cells, or PBMCs supplied cDNA or gDNA.

Authors' methods: Estimates of nucleated cell counts were drawn from the amplification of reference gene primers. Some clones are missing from TCRdb's copy, which holds only in-frame ones; the method was immunoSEQ multiplex PCR. V and J calls and clone size are as listed in that table; D and trimming were resolved from the DNA. The sample consists of fewer than 250,000 clones, around 91% of them appearing once. The source material was PBMCs or T cells enriched from blood (not recorded which). The sequence derives from a man aged 25 to 40 who had been exposed to COVID-19.

In DNA form, the CDR3 reads TGTGCCAGTAGTATAGGTGGGACATATAATTACGAGCAGTACTTC. This sequence encodes CASSIGGTYNYEQYF. The gene calls are TRBV19 and TRBJ2-7, with D possibly matching TRBD1 (6 bases). CDR1 LNHDA and CDR2 SQIVND come from the germline V gene (reference sequence). The V gene lost 1 base and the J gene lost 4 bases, with 14 bases spanning the gap. The CDR3 sequence is 15 residues long.